The rows below give T cell receptor beta chains drawn from one sample of a study of T cells in Graves' hyperthyroidism and ophthalmopathy. TCRdb itself ran the multiplex PCR reads through MiXCR, one entry per CDR3 protein. The repertoire consists of over 700,000 distinct CDR3 sequences, with 38% occurring once and the leading ten covering approximately 8.7%. The material sequenced was blood. The receptors originated from a man younger than 30 with Graves' hyperthyroidism. The CDR3 runs from the conserved cysteine through the conserved F or W. D genes are given only for firm matches. For some rows the clone size is stated as once, few or many, or as a class when expanded; others skip it.

D: -
J: TRBJ1-1
V: TRBV6-5
size: -
CDR3: CASSYLLTTEAFF
DNA: TGTGCCAGCAGTTACTTACTTACCACTGAAGCTTTCTTT

D: -
J: TRBJ2-7
V: TRBV15
size: -
CDR3: CATSSNRDPYEQYF
DNA: TGTGCCACCAGCAGCAACAGGGACCCCTACGAGCAGTACTTC

D: -
J: TRBJ1-5
V: TRBV15
size: many
CDR3: CATSRVTDQPQHF
DNA: TGTGCCACCAGCAGAGTGACCGATCAGCCCCAGCATTTT

D: -
J: TRBJ1-1
V: TRBV19
size: many
CDR3: CATNSGIEAFF
DNA: TGTGCCACCAACAGTGGAATTGAAGCTTTCTTT

D: -
J: TRBJ1-4
V: TRBV7-2
size: -
CDR3: CASSSLTGWGEKLFF
DNA: TGTGCCAGCAGCTCGCTAACAGGGTGGGGGGAAAAACTGTTTTTT

D: -
J: TRBJ2-7
V: TRBV29-1
size: -
CDR3: CSVGPDSSYEQYF
DNA: TGCAGCGTTGGACCGGACAGCTCCTACGAGCAGTACTTC

D: -
J: TRBJ2-5
V: TRBV9
size: -
CDR3: CASSVGDSNTGETQYF
DNA: TGTGCCAGCAGCGTAGGCGATTCGAACACCGGGGAGACCCAGTACTTC

D: -
J: TRBJ1-3
V: TRBV2
size: many
CDR3: CASRPDGVGNTIYF
DNA: TGTGCCAGCAGACCTGACGGAGTTGGAAACACCATATATTTT

D: -
J: TRBJ2-5
V: TRBV20-1
size: -
CDR3: CSAREYTRLSETQYF
DNA: TGCAGTGCTAGAGAGTACACTCGTCTGAGCGAGACCCAGTACTTC

D: TRBD1
J: TRBJ1-1
V: TRBV7-9
size: -
CDR3: CASSGVPRTGDRSTEAFF
DNA: TGTGCCAGCAGCGGAGTTCCCAGGACAGGGGATCGGAGCACTGAAGCTTTCTTT

D: TRBD1
J: TRBJ1-5
V: TRBV25-1
size: -
CDR3: CASSASGQYQPQHF
DNA: TGTGCCAGCAGTGCCTCGGGACAGTATCAGCCCCAGCATTTT

D: -
J: TRBJ1-1
V: TRBV10-3
size: -
CDR3: CAISEVTNTEAFF
DNA: TGTGCCATCAGTGAAGTTACGAACACTGAAGCTTTCTTT

D: TRBD1
J: TRBJ1-4
V: TRBV6-5
size: few
CDR3: CASSYDRAREKLFF
DNA: TGTGCCAGCAGTTACGACAGGGCGCGGGAAAAACTGTTTTTT

D: -
J: TRBJ2-2
V: TRBV5-8
size: few
CDR3: CASSWKGHTGELFF
DNA: TGTGCCAGCAGCTGGAAGGGACACACCGGGGAGCTGTTTTTT

D: TRBD2
J: TRBJ2-7
V: TRBV7-9
size: -
CDR3: CASSPWGSGRANEQYF
DNA: TGTGCCAGCAGCCCCTGGGGGAGCGGGAGGGCCAACGAGCAGTACTTC

D: -
J: TRBJ2-2
V: TRBV11-2
size: -
CDR3: CASSLVPPADIAESTGELFF
DNA: TGTGCCAGCAGCTTAGTGCCGCCCGCCGATATTGCCGAGTCAACCGGGGAGCTGTTTTTT

D: -
J: TRBJ2-7
V: TRBV19
size: -
CDR3: CATGEDPGHEQYF
DNA: TGTGCCACCGGGGAGGACCCGGGCCACGAGCAGTACTTC

D: -
J: TRBJ2-7
V: TRBV2
size: -
CDR3: CASSQDDREGEQYF
DNA: TGTGCCAGCAGCCAAGACGACAGGGAGGGCGAGCAGTACTTC

D: -
J: TRBJ1-2
V: TRBV2
size: -
CDR3: CASSLRQNFYGYTF
DNA: TGTGCCAGCAGTCTTCGACAGAACTTCTATGGCTACACCTTC

D: -
J: TRBJ1-3
V: TRBV10-3
size: many
CDR3: CAIRDTGNTIYF
DNA: TGTGCCATCAGGGACACTGGAAACACCATATATTTT

D: -
J: TRBJ1-1
V: TRBV7-9
size: many
CDR3: CASIKGGRNTEAFF
DNA: TGTGCCAGCATCAAGGGGGGACGAAACACTGAAGCTTTCTTT

D: -
J: TRBJ2-5
V: TRBV14
size: few
CDR3: CASSQWGREETQYF
DNA: TGTGCCAGCAGCCAATGGGGCAGAGAAGAGACCCAGTACTTC

D: -
J: TRBJ1-1
V: TRBV25-1
size: many
CDR3: CASSNRMNTEAFF
DNA: TGTGCCAGCAGTAATCGAATGAACACTGAAGCTTTCTTT

D: -
J: TRBJ2-2
V: TRBV9
size: many
CDR3: CASSWGTSTGELFF
DNA: TGTGCCAGCAGCTGGGGAACAAGCACCGGGGAGCTGTTTTTT

D: -
J: TRBJ2-5
V: TRBV7-9
size: few
CDR3: CASSLPLGMAAMETQYF
DNA: TGTGCCAGCAGCTTACCGCTTGGGATGGCAGCTATGGAGACCCAGTACTTC

D: -
J: TRBJ2-6
V: TRBV20-1
size: many
CDR3: CSAPLRPGANVLTF
DNA: TGCAGTGCTCCTCTCAGGCCTGGGGCCAACGTCCTGACTTTC

D: -
J: TRBJ1-2
V: TRBV15
size: -
CDR3: CATSRDRAGVGGYTF
DNA: TGTGCCACCAGCAGAGATAGGGCCGGGGTTGGTGGCTACACCTTC

D: -
J: TRBJ2-2
V: TRBV10-3
size: few
CDR3: CAISESPNTGELFF
DNA: TGTGCCATCAGTGAGTCCCCGAACACCGGGGAGCTGTTTTTT